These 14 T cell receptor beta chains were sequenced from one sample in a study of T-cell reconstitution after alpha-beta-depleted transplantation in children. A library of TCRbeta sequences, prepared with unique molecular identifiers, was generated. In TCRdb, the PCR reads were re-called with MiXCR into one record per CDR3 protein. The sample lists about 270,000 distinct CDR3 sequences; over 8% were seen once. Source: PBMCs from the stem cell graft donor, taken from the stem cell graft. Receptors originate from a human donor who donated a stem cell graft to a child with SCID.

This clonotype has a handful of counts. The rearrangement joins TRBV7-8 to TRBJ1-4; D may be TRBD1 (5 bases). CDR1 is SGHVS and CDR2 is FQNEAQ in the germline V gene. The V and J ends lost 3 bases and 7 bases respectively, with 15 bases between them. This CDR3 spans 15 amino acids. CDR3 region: CASSFQGPFGEKLFF. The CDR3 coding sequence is TGTGCCAGCAGCTTCCAGGGCCCGTTCGGTGAAAAACTGTTTTTT.

In DNA, the CDR3 is TGTGCCAGCAGCCGACTACCGGGACAGGGCTACGAGCAGTACTTC. It specifies CASSRLPGQGYEQYF. This chain joins TRBV7-9 and TRBJ2-7, with 9 nucleotides matching TRBD1. Trimming took 5 bases from V and 3 from J; bases not matched to a gene: 8. The CDR3 has 15 residues. Germline lookup yields CDR1 SEHNR and CDR2 FQNEAQ (reference sequence).

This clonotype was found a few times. This CDR3 is CAVASELETQYF. The CDR3, as DNA: TGTGCCGTAGCGTCAGAGCTAGAGACCCAGTACTTC. The chain recombines TRBV3-1 with TRBJ2-5; tentative D call: TRBD2 (5 bases). The CDR3 has 12 residues. V lost 11 bases to trimming and J lost 4 bases, with 14 bases between them. Germline loops: CDR1 LGHDT, CDR2 YNNKEL (reference sequence).

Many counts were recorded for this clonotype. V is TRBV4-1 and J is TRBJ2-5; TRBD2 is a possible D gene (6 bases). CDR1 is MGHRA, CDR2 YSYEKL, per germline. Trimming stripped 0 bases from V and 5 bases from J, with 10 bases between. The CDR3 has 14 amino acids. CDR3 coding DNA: TGCGCCAGCAGCCAAGATACTGGGAGGGAGACCCAGTACTTC. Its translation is CASSQDTGRETQYF.

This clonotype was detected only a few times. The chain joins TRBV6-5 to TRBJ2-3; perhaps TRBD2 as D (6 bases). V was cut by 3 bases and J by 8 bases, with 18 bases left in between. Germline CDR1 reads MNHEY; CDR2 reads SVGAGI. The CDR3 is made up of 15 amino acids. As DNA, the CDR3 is TGTGCCAGCAGTTATTCATTCGGGACTTTGGGTACGCAGTATTTT. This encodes CASSYSFGTLGTQYF.

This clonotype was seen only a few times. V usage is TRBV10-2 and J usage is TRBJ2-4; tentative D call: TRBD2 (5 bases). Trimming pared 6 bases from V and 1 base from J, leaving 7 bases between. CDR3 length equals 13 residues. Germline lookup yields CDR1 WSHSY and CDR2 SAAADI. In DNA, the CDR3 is TGCGCCAGCAGGGAGGTGGCCAAAAACATTCAGTACTTC. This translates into CASREVAKNIQYF.

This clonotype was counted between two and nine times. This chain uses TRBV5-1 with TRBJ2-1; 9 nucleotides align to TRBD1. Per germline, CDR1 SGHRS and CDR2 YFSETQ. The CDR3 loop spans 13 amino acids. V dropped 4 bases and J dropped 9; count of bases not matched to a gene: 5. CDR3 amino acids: CASSPDRGAEQFF. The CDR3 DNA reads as TGCGCCAGCAGCCCTGACAGGGGGGCTGAGCAGTTCTTC.

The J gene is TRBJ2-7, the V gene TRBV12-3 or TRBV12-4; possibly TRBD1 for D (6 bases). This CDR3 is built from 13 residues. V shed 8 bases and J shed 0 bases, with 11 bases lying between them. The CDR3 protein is CASGGPLSYEQYF. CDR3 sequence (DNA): TGTGCCAGCGGGGGCCCTCTCTCCTACGAGCAGTACTTC.

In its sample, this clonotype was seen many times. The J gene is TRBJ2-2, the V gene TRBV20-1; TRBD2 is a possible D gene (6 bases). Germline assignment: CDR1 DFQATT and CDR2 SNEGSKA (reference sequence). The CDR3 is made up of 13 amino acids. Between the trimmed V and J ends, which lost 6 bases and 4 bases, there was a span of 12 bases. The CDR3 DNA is TGCAGTGCCAAGGGGAGGACCACCGGGGAGCTGTTTTTT. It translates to CSAKGRTTGELFF.

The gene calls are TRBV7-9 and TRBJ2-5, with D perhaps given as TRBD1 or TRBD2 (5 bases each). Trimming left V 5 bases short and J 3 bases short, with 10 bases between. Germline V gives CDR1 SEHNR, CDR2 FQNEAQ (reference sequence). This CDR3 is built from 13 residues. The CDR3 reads CASSVVGEETQYF. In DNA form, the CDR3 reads TGTGCCAGCAGCGTAGTGGGGGAAGAGACCCAGTACTTC. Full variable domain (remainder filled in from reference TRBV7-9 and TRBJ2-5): DTGVSQNPRHKITKRGQNVTFRCDPISEHNRLYWYRQTLGQGPEFLTYFQNEAQLEKSRLLSDRFSAERPKGSFSTLEIQRTEQGDSAMYLCASSVVGEETQYFGPGTRLLVL.

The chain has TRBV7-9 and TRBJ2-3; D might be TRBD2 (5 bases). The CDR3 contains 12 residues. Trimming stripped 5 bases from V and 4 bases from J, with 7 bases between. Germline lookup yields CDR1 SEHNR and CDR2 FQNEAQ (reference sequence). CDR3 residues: CASSDSADTQYF. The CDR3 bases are TGTGCCAGCAGCGATAGCGCAGATACGCAGTATTTT.

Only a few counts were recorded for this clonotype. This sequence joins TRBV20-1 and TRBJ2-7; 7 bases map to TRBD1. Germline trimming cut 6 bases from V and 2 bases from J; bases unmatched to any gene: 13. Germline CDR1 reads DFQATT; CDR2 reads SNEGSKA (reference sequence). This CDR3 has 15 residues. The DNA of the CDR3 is TGCAGTGCGACCGGGACAGATTTTCAACCCTACGAGCAGTACTTC. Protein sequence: CSATGTDFQPYEQYF.

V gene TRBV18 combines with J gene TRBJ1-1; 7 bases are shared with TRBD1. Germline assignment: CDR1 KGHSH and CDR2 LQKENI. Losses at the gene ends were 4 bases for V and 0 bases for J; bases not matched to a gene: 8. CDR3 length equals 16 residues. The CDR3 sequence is CASSRPEGAMNTEAFF. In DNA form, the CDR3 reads TGTGCCAGCTCACGCCCGGAGGGGGCCATGAACACTGAAGCTTTCTTT. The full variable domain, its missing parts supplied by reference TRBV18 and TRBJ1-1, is NAGVMQNPRHLVRRRGQEARLRCSPMKGHSHVYWYRQLPEEGLKFMVYLQKENIIDESGMPKERFSAEFPKEGPSILRIQQVVRGDSAAYFCASSRPEGAMNTEAFFGQGTRLTVV.

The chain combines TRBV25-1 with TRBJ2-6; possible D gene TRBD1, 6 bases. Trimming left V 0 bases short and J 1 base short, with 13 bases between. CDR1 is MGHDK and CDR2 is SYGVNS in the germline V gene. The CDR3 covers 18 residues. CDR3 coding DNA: TGTGCCAGCAGTGAATATGGGGGCGGTCATTCTGGGGCCAACGTCCTGACTTTC. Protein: CASSEYGGGHSGANVLTF.